Presented here are 29 T cell receptor beta chains from one specimen sequenced in a study of T-cell memory formation after mild COVID-19. TCRdb independently ran MiXCR on the 5' RACE reads; one entry per CDR3 protein. The table has roughly 550,000 distinct CDR3 sequences, 20% seen once. Source material: PBMCs or a T cell subset sorted from them (not recorded which). The receptors here all came from an adult woman who had mild COVID-19 (a few samples of this study predate the infection). Cell type and time point are not known.

The genes are TRBV6-6 and TRBJ2-3; D uncertain. The CDR3 is 19 amino acids. CDR1 MNHNY and CDR2 SVGAGI come from the germline V gene (reference sequence). The V and J ends lost 2 bases and 5 bases respectively, with 26 bases between them. CDR3 in amino acids: CASSYNRRNPQIEEDTQYF. The CDR3 nucleotides are TGTGCCAGCAGTTACAACCGCCGGAACCCACAGATAGAGGAAGATACGCAGTATTTT.

The CDR3 is CASSIGARRGPQETQYF. CDR3 bases: TGTGCCAGTAGTATCGGGGCCAGAAGGGGACCCCAAGAGACCCAGTACTTC. The V call is TRBV19, the J call TRBJ2-5; TRBD1 or TRBD2 may be the D gene (5 bases each). This CDR3 contains 17 residues. Trimming pared 3 bases from V and 1 base from J, leaving 18 bases between. Germline values: CDR1 LNHDA, CDR2 SQIVND (reference sequence).

The V gene is TRBV12-3 or TRBV12-4, the J gene TRBJ1-1; D is perhaps TRBD1 (6 bases). V lost 10 bases to trimming and J lost 7 bases, with 19 bases between them. CDR3 size: 13 residues. For the CDR3, the DNA is TGTGCCACTCATAAGCAGGACAGCCATGAAGCTTTCTTT. This encodes CATHKQDSHEAFF.

The rearrangement uses TRBV6-6 and TRBJ1-5; 8 bases align to TRBD1. Germline CDR1 reads MNHNY; CDR2 reads SVGAGI (reference sequence). V gave up 0 bases and J gave up 0 bases; unmatched junction bases: 13. This CDR3 has 20 amino acids. This CDR3 reads CASSYSTWTGRGYSNQPQHF. In DNA, the CDR3 is TGTGCCAGCAGTTACTCAACCTGGACAGGGAGGGGCTATAGCAATCAGCCCCAGCATTTT.

This clonotype occurred a few times. Written as DNA, the CDR3 is TGTGCCAGCACTTTTGGGGCCAACGTCCTGACTTTC. Translation gives CASTFGANVLTF. V and J are TRBV25-1 and TRBJ2-6; no definite D call. V gave up 7 bases and J gave up 3 bases, with 4 bases separating them. From germline, CDR1 is MGHDK and CDR2 SYGVNS. The CDR3 contains 12 residues. The whole variable domain, remainder taken from reference TRBV25-1 and TRBJ2-6, is EADIYQTPRYLVIGTGKKITLECSQTMGHDKMYWYQQDPGMELHLIHYSYGVNSTEKGDLSSESTVSRIRTEHFPLTLESARPSHTSQYLCASTFGANVLTFGAGSRLTVL.

In this sample, this clonotype turned up a few times. The chain joins TRBV30 to TRBJ2-1; 8 nucleotides line up with TRBD2. The CDR3 sequence is 14 residues long. Germline V CDR1 and CDR2: GTSNPN, SVGIG (reference sequence). Germline trimming cut 0 bases from V and 10 bases from J; bases unmatched to any gene: 8. CDR3 region: CAWSVPKRGKEQFF. The CDR3 bases are TGTGCCTGGAGTGTACCCAAGCGGGGGAAGGAGCAGTTCTTC.

This clonotype was seen a few times. The chain carries TRBV20-1 and TRBJ2-5; 7 positions match TRBD2. Germline V lookup: CDR1 DFQATT, CDR2 SNEGSKA (reference sequence). The CDR3 sequence is 12 residues long. J was trimmed by 4 bases and V by 7 bases; bases with no gene match: 6. CDR3 DNA: TGCAGTGGTAGGGCTAGCGGAGAGACCCAGTACTTC. This codes for CSGRASGETQYF.

The chain links TRBV5-1 to TRBJ2-3, with TRBD1 matching 8 bases. Per the germline V gene, CDR1 is SGHRS and CDR2 is YFSETQ. The CDR3 contains 13 residues. V was clipped by 8 bases and J by 3 bases; unmatched bases: 5. The CDR3 sequence: CARTGTGTDTQYF. The DNA for the CDR3 is TGCGCCAGGACCGGGACAGGTACAGATACGCAGTATTTT.

The chain carries TRBV12-3 or TRBV12-4 and TRBJ2-1, with D perhaps matching TRBD1 (5 bases). CDR3 length: 15 residues. V lost 4 bases and J 7 bases, leaving 17 bases between the germline ends. As DNA, the CDR3 is TGTGCCAGCAGTTCCCCTCGGTGGACATTTAATGAGCAGTTCTTC. Its translation: CASSSPRWTFNEQFF.

The table lists this clonotype with many counts. The rearrangement links TRBV19 to TRBJ2-4; maybe TRBD2 (5 bases). Trimming removed 5 bases from V and 7 bases from J, with 12 bases in between. The V gene's germline CDR1 is LNHDA and CDR2 SQIVND (reference sequence). The CDR3 extends over 13 amino acids. DNA for the CDR3: TGTGCCAGTAGTTTACTTTCGGGGAACATTCAGTACTTC. Protein: CASSLLSGNIQYF.

The CDR3 region is CASRNTSGRTDTQYF. The CDR3 bases are TGCGCCAGCAGGAATACTAGCGGACGCACAGATACGCAGTATTTT. The gene calls are TRBV5-1 and TRBJ2-3; 8 positions match TRBD2. Trimming cost V 5 bases and J 1 base; bases outside gene matches: 6. The CDR3 is made up of 15 amino acids. CDR1 and CDR2 (germline): SGHRS, YFSETQ.

The V and J genes are TRBV5-1 and TRBJ2-1; D gene ambiguous. The CDR3 runs to 12 residues. The germline V gene has CDR1 SGHRS and CDR2 YFSETQ. The V end lost 3 bases, the J end lost 8 bases, and 9 bases lay between the germline ends. This CDR3 reads CASSSPADEQFF. DNA of the CDR3: TGCGCCAGCAGCTCCCCCGCGGATGAGCAGTTCTTC.

V gene TRBV7-8 combines with J gene TRBJ2-1; TRBD2 agrees at 8 bases. This CDR3 spans 16 amino acids. V was clipped by 4 bases and J by 2 bases; unmatched bases: 7. Germline lookup yields CDR1 SGHVS and CDR2 FQNEAQ. CDR3 bases: TGTGCCAGCAGCTCCCGAGAGCGGGAGACCTACAATGAGCAGTTCTTC. Its translation is CASSSRERETYNEQFF. The full variable domain, completed using reference TRBV7-8 and TRBJ2-1, is GAGVSQSPRYKVAKRGQDVALRCDPISGHVSLFWYQQALGQGPEFLTYFQNEAQLDKSGLPSDRFFAERPEGSVSTLKIQRTQQEDSAVYLCASSSRERETYNEQFFGPGTRLTVL.

This clonotype was seen a handful of times. V gene TRBV4-3 combines with J gene TRBJ1-2, with TRBD1 matching over 8 bases. Germline assignment: CDR1 LGHNA and CDR2 YSLEER. The J segment lost 6 bases and the V segment lost 0 bases, leaving 9 bases of the junction unmatched. CDR3 length: 16 amino acids. The CDR3 nucleotides read TGCGCCAGCAGCCAAGATAGGACAGGGAGTTTGGATGGCTACACCTTC. Amino acids: CASSQDRTGSLDGYTF.

The V and J genes are TRBV18 and TRBJ1-1, with D perhaps TRBD1 (6 bases). This CDR3 is built from 15 residues. With 3 bases removed from V and 7 bases from J, the gap between germline ends came to 18 bases. Germline V CDR1 and CDR2: KGHSH, LQKENI. The CDR3 nucleotides read TGTGCCAGCTCACCTGATCAGGGGATGCATATTGAAGCTTTCTTT. Its translation: CASSPDQGMHIEAFF.

J is TRBJ2-7 and V is TRBV24-1; TRBD2 matches at 10 bases. CDR1 and CDR2 (germline): KGHDR, SFDVKD. The ends lost 4 bases at V and 4 bases at J; junction bases unmatched: 6. The CDR3 consists of 15 residues. The CDR3 DNA follows: TGTGCCACCAGTGAGGAGGCTAGCGGGAGATACGAGCAGTACTTC. Protein: CATSEEASGRYEQYF.

This clonotype was detected only a few times. The rearrangement links TRBV3-1 to TRBJ1-3, with no clear D. Germline loops: CDR1 LGHDT, CDR2 YNNKEL (reference sequence). The length of the CDR3 is 15 residues. Trimming took off 0 bases at V and 0 bases at J, with 6 bases between the two ends. CDR3 in amino acids: CASSQDLRSGNTIYF. For the CDR3, the DNA is TGTGCCAGCAGCCAAGATCTCCGCTCTGGAAACACCATATATTTT.

This clonotype was detected only a few times. The chain has TRBV12-3 or TRBV12-4 and TRBJ2-4, with TRBD2 matching 7 bases. The CDR3 has 20 amino acids. After removal of 1 base from V and 1 base from J, the junction contained 16 bases not matched to a gene. The CDR3 is CASSLGSSGTFSGAKNIQYF. CDR3 bases: TGTGCCAGCAGTTTAGGGTCAAGCGGGACTTTCAGTGGGGCCAAAAACATTCAGTACTTC.

This clonotype was found once. The chain employs TRBV3-1 and TRBJ2-5; 8 bases map to TRBD2. The V gene end was trimmed by 1 base and the J gene end by 4 bases; junction bases not matched to a gene: 8. CDR1 is LGHDT and CDR2 is YNNKEL in the germline V gene (reference sequence). The CDR3 runs 16 residues. The CDR3 DNA reads as TGTGCCAGCAGCCAAGGCTTCGGGGGGGCCGGAGAGACCCAGTACTTC. This encodes CASSQGFGGAGETQYF.

The chain uses TRBV7-9 and TRBJ1-5, with unresolved D. Germline V gene lookup returns CDR1 SEHNR and CDR2 FQNEAQ (reference sequence). This CDR3 is built from 12 residues. The V end lost 5 bases, the J end lost 11 bases, and 13 bases lay between the germline ends. DNA for the CDR3: TGTGCCAGCAGCCCGATGGTCGGGACCCAGCATTTT. Residues: CASSPMVGTQHF.

This clonotype was detected ten times or more. The junction departs from germline at one end; a sequencing error may be responsible. The chain carries TRBV7-7 and TRBJ2-3, with 7 bases lining up with TRBD1. Per germline, CDR1 SSHAT and CDR2 FNYEAQ (reference sequence). This CDR3 comprises 15 residues. CDR3 bases: TGTGCTAGCAGCTTAAGGGACAGAGCAGCAGATACGCAGTATTTT. This translates into CASSLRDRAADTQYF. The full variable domain, its missing parts supplied by reference TRBV7-7 and TRBJ2-3, is GAGVSQSPRYKVTKRGQDVTLRCDPISSHATLYWYQQALGQGPEFLTYFNYEAQPDKSGLPSDRFSAERPEGSISTLTIQRTEQRDSAMYRCASSLRDRAADTQYFGPGTRLTVL.

V and J are TRBV6-6 and TRBJ2-7; no clear D gene. Trimming left V 0 bases short and J 3 bases short, with 3 bases between. In germline, CDR1 is MNHNY, CDR2 SVGAGI (reference sequence). The CDR3 has 12 residues. CDR3 amino acids: CASSYSIYEQYF. The CDR3 DNA is TGTGCCAGCAGTTACTCGATCTACGAGCAGTACTTC.

This clonotype has just a few counts. The chain combines TRBV5-1 with TRBJ1-1; D is ambiguous. Looked up from germline, CDR1 is SGHRS and CDR2 is YFSETQ. Trimming stripped 1 base from V and 2 bases from J, with 6 bases between. The CDR3 length is 13 residues. CDR3 DNA: TGCGCCAGCAGCTTGTTGGACAACACTGAAGCTTTCTTT. It encodes CASSLLDNTEAFF. Complete variable domain (other parts from reference TRBV5-1 and TRBJ1-1): KAGVTQTPRYLIKTRGQQVTLSCSPISGHRSVSWYQQTPGQGLQFLFEYFSETQRNKGNFPGRFSGRQFSNSRSEMNVSTLELGDSALYLCASSLLDNTEAFFGQGTRLTVV.

The gene calls are TRBV12-3 or TRBV12-4 and TRBJ2-7, with 9 bases matching TRBD2. V lost 1 base, J lost 2 bases, and 3 bases stayed unmatched. The CDR3 is 15 amino acids. This CDR3 reads CASSLGGRDPYEQYF. Here the CDR3 DNA reads TGTGCCAGCAGTTTAGGCGGGAGGGACCCCTACGAGCAGTACTTC.

V usage is TRBV3-1 and J usage is TRBJ2-7; 12 nucleotides align to TRBD2. The V segment lost 0 bases and the J segment 4 bases; nucleotides outside the gene matches: 7. Germline V CDR1 and CDR2: LGHDT, YNNKEL (reference sequence). The CDR3 has 17 residues. CDR3 in amino acids: CASSQEFASGGAYEQYF. For the CDR3, the DNA is TGTGCCAGCAGCCAAGAGTTTGCTAGCGGGGGGGCGTACGAGCAGTACTTC.

V and J are TRBV20-1 and TRBJ2-5; tentatively, D is TRBD1 (6 bases). The CDR3 spans 15 residues. The germline V gene encodes CDR1 DFQATT and CDR2 SNEGSKA (reference sequence). The ends were cut back, 3 bases at V and 2 bases at J, with 16 bases in the middle. Here the CDR3 DNA reads TGCAGTGCTAGCGGCGTCGGCCAGGGGCAAGAGACCCAGTACTTC. Residues: CSASGVGQGQETQYF.

The chain uses TRBV18 and TRBJ2-7, with TRBD2 identical over 9 bases. CDR3 length: 14 residues. Germline CDR1 and CDR2: KGHSH and LQKENI. With V trimmed by 2 bases and J by 5 bases, 4 bases remained unmatched. CDR3 DNA sequence: TGTGCCAGCTCACCAGGACTAGCGAAAGACGAGCAGTACTTC. This gives the protein CASSPGLAKDEQYF.

The chain joins TRBV11-2 to TRBJ2-7; D is ambiguous. Germline V lookup: CDR1 SGHAT, CDR2 FQNNGV. V was clipped by 5 bases and J by 12 bases, with 14 bases between them. The CDR3 covers 11 residues. The CDR3 here is CASSLRGQWYF. The CDR3 DNA reads as TGTGCCAGCAGCCTCCGAGGCCAGTGGTACTTC.

The CDR3 nucleotides are TGTGCCACCAGTGATTTCAAGCCCAAGACAGGGGACAATCAGCCCCAGCATTTT. Its translation: CATSDFKPKTGDNQPQHF. The J gene is TRBJ1-5, the V gene TRBV24-1, with 8 bases matching TRBD1. CDR1 KGHDR and CDR2 SFDVKD come from the germline V gene. CDR3 length equals 18 residues. V was pared by 1 base and J by 3 bases, with 10 bases of the junction left unmatched.